The present entry profiles one TCR beta chain with its context. The data were obtained in a study of blood T cell repertoires in COVID-19. In the study overall: Material from acute and convalescent COVID-19 was sourced from the United States, Italy and Spain. T cells, B-cell-depleted T cells, or PBMCs provided the cDNA or gDNA that served as material.

Source study methods: Amplified reference gene primers provided the basis for estimating nucleated cell counts. Generated by immunoSEQ multiplex PCR, the TCRdb table keeps only in-frame clones and is missing some. V, J and clone size derive from that table, while D and trimming were established from the DNA sequence. The sample gives about 180,000 clones, roughly 88% of which show up once; roughly 4.2% is in the top ten. V was shortened by 4 bases and J by 7 bases, with 11 bases between the two germline ends. Germline assignment: CDR1 SNHLY and CDR2 FYNNEI. The CDR3 covers 13 residues. This clonotype originated in a woman under 40 with acute or convalescent COVID-19. Sequenced material: peripheral blood. The rearrangement joins TRBV2 to TRBJ1-5, with D maybe TRBD1 (5 bases). Here the CDR3 DNA reads TGTGCCAGCAGTGCCAGTCGGGGGCAGCCCCAGCATTTT. This translates into CASSASRGQPQHF.